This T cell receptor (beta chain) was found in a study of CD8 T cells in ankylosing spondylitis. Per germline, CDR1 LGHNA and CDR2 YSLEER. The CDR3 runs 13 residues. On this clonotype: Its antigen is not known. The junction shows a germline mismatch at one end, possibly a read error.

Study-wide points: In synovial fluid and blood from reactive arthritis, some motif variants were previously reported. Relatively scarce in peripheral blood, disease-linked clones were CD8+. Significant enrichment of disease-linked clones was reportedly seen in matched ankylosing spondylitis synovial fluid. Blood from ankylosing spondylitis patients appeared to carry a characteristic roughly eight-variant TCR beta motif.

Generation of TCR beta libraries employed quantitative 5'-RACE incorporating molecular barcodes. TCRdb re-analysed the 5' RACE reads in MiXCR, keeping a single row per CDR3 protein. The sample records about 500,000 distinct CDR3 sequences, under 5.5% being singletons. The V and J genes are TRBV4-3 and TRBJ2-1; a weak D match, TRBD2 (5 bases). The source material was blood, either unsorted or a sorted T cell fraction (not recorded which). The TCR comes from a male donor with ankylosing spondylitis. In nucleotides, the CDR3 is TGCGCCAGCAGCCAAGATGGACTGGATGAGCAGTTTTTC. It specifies CASSQDGLDEQFF.